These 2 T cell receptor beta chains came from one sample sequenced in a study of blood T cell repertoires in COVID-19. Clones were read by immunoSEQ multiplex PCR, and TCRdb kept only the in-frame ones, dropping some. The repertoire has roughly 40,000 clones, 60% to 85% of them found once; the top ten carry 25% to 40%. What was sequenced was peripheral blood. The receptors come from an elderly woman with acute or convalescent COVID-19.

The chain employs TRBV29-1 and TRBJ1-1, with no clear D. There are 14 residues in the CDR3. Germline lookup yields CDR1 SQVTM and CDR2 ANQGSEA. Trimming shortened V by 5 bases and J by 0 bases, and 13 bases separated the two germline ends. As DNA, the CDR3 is TGCAGCGTTCCCCCCCCTGCAGTGAACACTGAAGCTTTCTTT. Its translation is CSVPPPAVNTEAFF.

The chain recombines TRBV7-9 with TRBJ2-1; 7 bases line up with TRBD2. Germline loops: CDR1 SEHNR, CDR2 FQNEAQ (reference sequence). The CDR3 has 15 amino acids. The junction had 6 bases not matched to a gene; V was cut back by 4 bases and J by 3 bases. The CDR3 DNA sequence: TGTGCCAGCAGCTCGGCTAGCGGAGGCTACAATGAGCAGTTCTTC. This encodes CASSSASGGYNEQFF.